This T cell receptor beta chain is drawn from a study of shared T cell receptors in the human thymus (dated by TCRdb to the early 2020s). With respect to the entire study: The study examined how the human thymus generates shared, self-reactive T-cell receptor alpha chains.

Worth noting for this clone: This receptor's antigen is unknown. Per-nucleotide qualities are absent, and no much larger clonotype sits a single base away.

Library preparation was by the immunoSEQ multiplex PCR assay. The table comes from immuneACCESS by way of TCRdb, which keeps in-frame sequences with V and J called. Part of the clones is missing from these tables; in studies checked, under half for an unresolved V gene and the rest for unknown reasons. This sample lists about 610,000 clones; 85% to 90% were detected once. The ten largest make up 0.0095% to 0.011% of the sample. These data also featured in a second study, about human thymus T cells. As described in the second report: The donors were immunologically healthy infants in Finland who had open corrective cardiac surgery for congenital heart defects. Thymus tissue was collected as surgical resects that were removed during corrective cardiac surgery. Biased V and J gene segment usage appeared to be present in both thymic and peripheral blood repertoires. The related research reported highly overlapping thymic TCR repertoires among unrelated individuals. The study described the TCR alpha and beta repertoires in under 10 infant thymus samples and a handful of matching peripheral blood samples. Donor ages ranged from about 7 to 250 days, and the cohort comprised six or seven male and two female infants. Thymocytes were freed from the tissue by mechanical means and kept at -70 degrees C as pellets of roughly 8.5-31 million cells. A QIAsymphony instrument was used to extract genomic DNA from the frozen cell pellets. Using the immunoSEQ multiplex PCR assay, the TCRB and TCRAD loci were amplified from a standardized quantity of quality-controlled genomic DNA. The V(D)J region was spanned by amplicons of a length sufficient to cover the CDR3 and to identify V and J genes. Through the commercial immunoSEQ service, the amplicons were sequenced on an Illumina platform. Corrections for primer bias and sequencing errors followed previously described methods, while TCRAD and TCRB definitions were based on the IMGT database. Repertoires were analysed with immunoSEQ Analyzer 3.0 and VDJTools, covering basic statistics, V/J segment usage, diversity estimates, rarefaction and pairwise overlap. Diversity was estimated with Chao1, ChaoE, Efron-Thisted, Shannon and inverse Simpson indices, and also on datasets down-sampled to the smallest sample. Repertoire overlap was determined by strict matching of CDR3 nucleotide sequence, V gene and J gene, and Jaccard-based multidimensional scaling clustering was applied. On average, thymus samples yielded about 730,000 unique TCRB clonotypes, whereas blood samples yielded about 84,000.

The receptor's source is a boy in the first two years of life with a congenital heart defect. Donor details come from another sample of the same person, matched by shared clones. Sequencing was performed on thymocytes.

The CDR3 loop reads CASSLISPQGLAVPEGGEQFF. At the DNA level, the sequence is TGCGCCAGCAGCCTGATATCACCCCAGGGACTAGCGGTCCCCGAAGGAGGTGAGCAGTTCTTC. Rearrangement joined TRBV5-1 to TRBJ2-1; 11 of the junction bases match TRBD2. From the cysteine up to the phenylalanine, the CDR3 has a length of 21 residues. Only CDR3 DNA remains: 63 bases, in frame from the first base. Trimming accounts for 4 bases at V and 9 bases at J, while the number of junction bases matched to no gene is 27. CDR1 is given as SGHRS and CDR2 as YFSETQ, both from the germline V gene.